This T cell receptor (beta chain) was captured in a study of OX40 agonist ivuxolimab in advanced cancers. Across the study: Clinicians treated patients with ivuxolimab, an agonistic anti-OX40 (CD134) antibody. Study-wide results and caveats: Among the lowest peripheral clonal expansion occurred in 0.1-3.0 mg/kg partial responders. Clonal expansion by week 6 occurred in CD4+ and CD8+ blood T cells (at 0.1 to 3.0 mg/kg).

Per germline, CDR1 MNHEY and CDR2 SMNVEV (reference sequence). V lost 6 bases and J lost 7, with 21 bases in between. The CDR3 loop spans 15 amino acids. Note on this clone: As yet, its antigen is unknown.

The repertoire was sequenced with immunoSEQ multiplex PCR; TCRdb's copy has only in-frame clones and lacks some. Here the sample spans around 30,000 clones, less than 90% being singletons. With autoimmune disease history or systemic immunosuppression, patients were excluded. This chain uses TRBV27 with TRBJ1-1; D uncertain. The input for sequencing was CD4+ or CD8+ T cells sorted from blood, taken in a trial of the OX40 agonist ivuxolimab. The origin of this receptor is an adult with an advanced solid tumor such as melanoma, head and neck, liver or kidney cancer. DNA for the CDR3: TGTGCCAGCAGCACCCCGCCCCCGGGAAGAAGTGAAGCTTTCTTT. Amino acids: CASSTPPPGRSEAFF.